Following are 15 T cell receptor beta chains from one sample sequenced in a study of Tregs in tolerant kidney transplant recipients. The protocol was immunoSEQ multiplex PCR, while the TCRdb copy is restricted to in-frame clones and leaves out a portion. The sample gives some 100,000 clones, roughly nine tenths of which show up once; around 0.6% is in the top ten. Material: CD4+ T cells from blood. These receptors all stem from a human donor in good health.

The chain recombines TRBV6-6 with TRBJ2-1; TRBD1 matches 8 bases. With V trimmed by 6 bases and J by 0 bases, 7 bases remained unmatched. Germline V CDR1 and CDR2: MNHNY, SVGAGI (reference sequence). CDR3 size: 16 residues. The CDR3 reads CASSSSGTGSYNEQFF. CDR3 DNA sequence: TGTGCCAGCAGCTCCTCCGGGACAGGCTCCTACAATGAGCAGTTCTTC.

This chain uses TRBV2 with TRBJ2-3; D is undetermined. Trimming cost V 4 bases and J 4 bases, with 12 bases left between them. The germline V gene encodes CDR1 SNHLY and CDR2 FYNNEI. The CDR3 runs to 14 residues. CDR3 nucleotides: TGTGCCAGCAGTGGCGGTAGTGGGGCAGATACGCAGTATTTT. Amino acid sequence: CASSGGSGADTQYF.

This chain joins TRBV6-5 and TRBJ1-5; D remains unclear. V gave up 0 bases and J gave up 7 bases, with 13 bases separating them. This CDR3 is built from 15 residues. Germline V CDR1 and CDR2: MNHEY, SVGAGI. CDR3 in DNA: TGTGCCAGCAGTTACTCGATAATGGAGGGACAGCCCCAGCATTTT. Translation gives CASSYSIMEGQPQHF.

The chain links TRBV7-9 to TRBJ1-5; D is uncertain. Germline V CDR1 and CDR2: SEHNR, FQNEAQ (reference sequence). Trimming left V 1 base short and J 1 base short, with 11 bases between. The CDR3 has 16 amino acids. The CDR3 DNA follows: TGTGCCAGCAGCTTAGAAACCTCGGGCAGCAATCAGCCCCAGCATTTT. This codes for CASSLETSGSNQPQHF.

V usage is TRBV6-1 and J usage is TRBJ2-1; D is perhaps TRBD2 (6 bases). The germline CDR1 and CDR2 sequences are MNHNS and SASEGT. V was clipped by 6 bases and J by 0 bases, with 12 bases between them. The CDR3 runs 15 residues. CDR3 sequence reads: CASSRAGSSYNEQFF. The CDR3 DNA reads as TGTGCCAGCAGCCGGGCGGGGAGCTCCTACAATGAGCAGTTCTTC.

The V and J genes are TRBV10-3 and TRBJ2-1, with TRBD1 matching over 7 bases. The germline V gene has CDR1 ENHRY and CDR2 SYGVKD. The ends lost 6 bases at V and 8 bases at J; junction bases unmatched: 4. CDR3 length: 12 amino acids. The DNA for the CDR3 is TGTGCCATCAGAGCAGGGACAGATGAGCAGTTCTTC. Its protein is CAIRAGTDEQFF.

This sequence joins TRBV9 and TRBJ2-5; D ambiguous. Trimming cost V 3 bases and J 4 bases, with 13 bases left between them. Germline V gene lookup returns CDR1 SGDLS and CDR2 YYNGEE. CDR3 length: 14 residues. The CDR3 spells CASSAGRTPETQYF. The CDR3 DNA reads TGTGCCAGCAGCGCCGGACGGACGCCAGAGACCCAGTACTTC.

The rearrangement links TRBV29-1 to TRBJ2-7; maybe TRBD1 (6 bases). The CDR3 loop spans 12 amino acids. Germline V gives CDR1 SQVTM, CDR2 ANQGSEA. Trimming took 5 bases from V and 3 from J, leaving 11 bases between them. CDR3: CSVRQVNYEQYF. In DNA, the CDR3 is TGCAGCGTTAGACAGGTCAACTACGAGCAGTACTTC.

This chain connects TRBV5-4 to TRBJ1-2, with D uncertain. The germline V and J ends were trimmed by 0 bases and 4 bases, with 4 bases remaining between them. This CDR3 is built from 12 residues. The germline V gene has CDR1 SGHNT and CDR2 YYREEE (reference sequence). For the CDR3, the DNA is TGTGCCAGCAGCTTGGACACCTATGGCTACACCTTC. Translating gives CASSLDTYGYTF.

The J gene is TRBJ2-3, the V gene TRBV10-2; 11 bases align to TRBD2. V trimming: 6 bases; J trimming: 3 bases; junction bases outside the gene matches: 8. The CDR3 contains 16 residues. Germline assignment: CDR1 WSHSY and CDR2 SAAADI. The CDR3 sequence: CASRDTSGSHTDTQYF. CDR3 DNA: TGCGCCAGCAGGGACACTAGCGGGAGTCATACAGATACGCAGTATTTT.

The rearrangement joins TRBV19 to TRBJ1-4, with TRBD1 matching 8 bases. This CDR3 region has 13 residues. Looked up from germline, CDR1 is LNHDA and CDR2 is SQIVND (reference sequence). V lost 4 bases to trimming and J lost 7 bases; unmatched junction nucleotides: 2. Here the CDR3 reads CASSRTGSEKLFF. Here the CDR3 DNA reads TGTGCCAGTAGTAGGACAGGGTCTGAAAAACTGTTTTTT.

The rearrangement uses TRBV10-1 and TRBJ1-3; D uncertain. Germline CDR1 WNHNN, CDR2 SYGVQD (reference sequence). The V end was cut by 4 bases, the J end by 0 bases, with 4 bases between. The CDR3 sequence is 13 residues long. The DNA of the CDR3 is TGCGCCAGCAGTGCGAACTCTGGAAACACCATATATTTT. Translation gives CASSANSGNTIYF.

The CDR3 sequence: CASSLATGASGGYTF. For the CDR3, the DNA is TGCGCCAGCAGCTTGGCGACAGGGGCATCTGGGGGCTACACCTTC. The V gene is TRBV5-1, the J gene TRBJ1-2; 8 bases map to TRBD1. The CDR3 contains 15 residues. Trimming cost V 0 bases and J 8 bases; bases outside gene matches: 9. Germline-derived CDR1 and CDR2 are SGHRS and YFSETQ. Using reference TRBV5-1 and TRBJ1-2 for the parts outside the CDR3, the full variable domain is KAGVTQTPRYLIKTRGQQVTLSCSPISGHRSVSWYQQTPGQGLQFLFEYFSETQRNKGNFPGRFSGRQFSNSRSEMNVSTLELGDSALYLCASSLATGASGGYTFGSGTRLTVV.

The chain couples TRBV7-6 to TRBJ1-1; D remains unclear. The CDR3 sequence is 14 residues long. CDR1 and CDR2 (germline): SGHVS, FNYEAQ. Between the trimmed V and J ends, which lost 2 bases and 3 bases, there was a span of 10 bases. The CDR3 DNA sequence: TGTGCCAGCAGCTTACGTGCCGGTGACACTGAAGCTTTCTTT. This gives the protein CASSLRAGDTEAFF.

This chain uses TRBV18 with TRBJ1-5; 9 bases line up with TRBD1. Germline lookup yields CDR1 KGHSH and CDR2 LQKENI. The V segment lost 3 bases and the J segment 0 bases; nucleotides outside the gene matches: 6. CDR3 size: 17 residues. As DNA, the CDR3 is TGTGCCAGCTCACCCCGGACAGGGGTATCTAGCAATCAGCCCCAGCATTTT. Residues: CASSPRTGVSSNQPQHF.